This TCR beta chain was observed in a study of memory CD4+ T cells and cytomegalovirus serostatus. Findings and caveats of the study: A US-trained random forest predicted CMV serostatus with median AUC around 0.9.

TCRdb's copy holds only in-frame clones and misses some; the assay was immunoSEQ multiplex PCR. The sample shows tens of thousands of clones, over 65% of them seen only once. This clone has a handful of counts. Its antigen remains unknown. The sort gate was single viable CD3+CD4+CD8-CD45RO+ cells for memory CD4+ T cells. Donors' CMV status reflects serum IgG against pp150, pp28, p38, p52. Trimming shortened V by 2 bases and J by 6 bases, and 13 bases separated the two germline ends. The germline V gene has CDR1 MGHRA and CDR2 YSYEKL. CDR3 length: 15 amino acids. J is TRBJ2-2 and V is TRBV4-1; D unclear. The sequence was collected from an adult in good health and CMV-seronegative. Sequencing input: memory CD4+ T cells from blood. The CDR3 sequence: CASSQRDLPSGELFF. Written as DNA, the CDR3 is TGCGCCAGCAGCCAAAGGGATTTACCGTCCGGGGAGCTGTTTTTT.